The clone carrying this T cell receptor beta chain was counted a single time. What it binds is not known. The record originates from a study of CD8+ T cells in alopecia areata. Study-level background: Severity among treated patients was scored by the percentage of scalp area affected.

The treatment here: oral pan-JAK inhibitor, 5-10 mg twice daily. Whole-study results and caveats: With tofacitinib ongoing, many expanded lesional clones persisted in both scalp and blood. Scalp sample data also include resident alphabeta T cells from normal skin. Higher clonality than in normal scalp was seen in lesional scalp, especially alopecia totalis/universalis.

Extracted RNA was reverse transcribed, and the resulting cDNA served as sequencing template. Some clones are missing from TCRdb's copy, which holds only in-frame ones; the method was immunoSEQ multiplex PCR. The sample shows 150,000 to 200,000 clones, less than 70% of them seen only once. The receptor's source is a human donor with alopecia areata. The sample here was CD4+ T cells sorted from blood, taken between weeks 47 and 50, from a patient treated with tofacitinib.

The CDR3 sequence: CAWSTAGRGQPQHF. CDR3 coding DNA: TGTGCCTGGAGTACCGCAGGGAGAGGCCAGCCCCAGCATTTT. The chain has TRBV30 and TRBJ1-5; possibly TRBD1 for D (5 bases). Per the germline V gene, CDR1 is GTSNPN and CDR2 is SVGIG (reference sequence). This CDR3 is 14 amino acids long. V was trimmed by 2 bases and J by 7 bases, leaving 15 bases between them. The whole variable domain, filled in from reference TRBV30 and TRBJ1-5, reads SQTIHQWPATLVQPVGSPLSLECTVEGTSNPNLYWYRQAAGRGLQLLFYSVGIGQISSEVPQNLSASRPQDRQFILSSKKLLLSDSGFYLCAWSTAGRGQPQHFGDGTRLSIL.